The 11 T cell receptor beta chains listed next were all sequenced from one sample in a study of blood T cell repertoires in COVID-19. Clones were read by immunoSEQ multiplex PCR, and TCRdb kept only the in-frame ones, dropping some. The sample records a few hundred thousand clones, 70% to 90% being singletons. Sequenced sample: PBMCs or T cells enriched from blood (not recorded which). The source of these receptors is a woman aged 30 to 39 who had recovered from COVID-19.

This chain joins TRBV4-1 and TRBJ2-1, with 9 bases fitting TRBD1. CDR3 length equals 16 residues. Germline CDR1 reads MGHRA; CDR2 reads YSYEKL. V was clipped by 7 bases and J by 8 bases; unmatched bases: 15. The CDR3 nucleotides read TGCGCCAGCACCTTAATCCGGGACAGGGTAGTCGATGAGCAGTTCTTC. Protein product: CASTLIRDRVVDEQFF.

The sample holds a few counts of this clone. Other DNA sequences within the sample encode an identical CDR3. The chain's CDR3 is CASSLTVNTEAFF. In DNA form, the CDR3 reads TGTGCCAGCAGTCTAACAGTGAACACTGAAGCTTTCTTT. This chain uses TRBV3-1 (or the pseudogene TRBV3-2) with TRBJ1-1; D not resolved. This CDR3 has 13 amino acids. Per the germline V gene, CDR1 is LGHDT and CDR2 is YNNKEL (reference sequence). Trimming took 6 bases from V and 0 from J, leaving 8 bases between them.

The gene calls are TRBV19 and TRBJ1-2; 10 bases map to TRBD1. The V gene end was trimmed by 7 bases and the J gene end by 3 bases; junction bases not matched to a gene: 8. This CDR3 contains 15 residues. Germline-derived CDR1 and CDR2 are LNHDA and SQIVND (reference sequence). The chain's CDR3 is CASIGFGTGDYGYTF. The CDR3 DNA is TGTGCCAGTATTGGGTTCGGGACAGGGGACTATGGCTACACCTTC.

J is TRBJ1-3 and V is TRBV9; 9 bases match TRBD1. The CDR3 extends over 17 amino acids. V lost 3 bases and J lost 1; bases outside the gene matches: 8. Germline V gene data show CDR1 as SGDLS and CDR2 as YYNGEE. CDR3 sequence: CASSEGTGPLSGNTIYF. Written as DNA, the CDR3 is TGTGCCAGCAGCGAGGGGACAGGGCCACTTTCTGGAAACACCATATATTTT.

The gene calls are TRBV2 and TRBJ2-2; 9 bases are a match to TRBD2. From germline, CDR1 is SNHLY and CDR2 FYNNEI. V lost 0 bases, J lost 6 bases, and 11 bases stayed unmatched. This CDR3 contains 18 residues. The CDR3 sequence: CASSEARAGTSNSGELFF. Written as DNA, the CDR3 is TGTGCCAGCAGTGAAGCCCGCGCCGGGACTAGCAACTCCGGGGAGCTGTTTTTT.

V and J are TRBV12-3 or TRBV12-4 and TRBJ1-2; possible D gene TRBD1, 5 bases. The CDR3 consists of 13 residues. Trimming left V 10 bases short and J 1 base short, with 13 bases between. CDR3 coding DNA: TGTGCCACCCAGGGAGGTTTTAACTATGGCTACACCTTC. It specifies CATQGGFNYGYTF.

This rearrangement joins TRBV6-5 to TRBJ1-5, with TRBD1 matching over 7 bases. Germline lookup yields CDR1 MNHEY and CDR2 SVGAGI. V lost 5 bases and J lost 5; bases outside the gene matches: 6. This CDR3 contains 14 residues. The DNA for the CDR3 is TGTGCCAGCAGTACCACAGGGGTAGATCAGCCCCAGCATTTT. Translation: CASSTTGVDQPQHF.

V gene TRBV5-1 combines with J gene TRBJ2-1, with TRBD2 identical over 8 bases. From germline, CDR1 is SGHRS and CDR2 YFSETQ. CDR3 length: 15 residues. The ends lost 0 bases at V and 7 bases at J; junction bases unmatched: 6. The DNA of the CDR3 is TGCGCCAGCAGCTTGGGCGGGGGGCCAGGGAATGAGCAGTTCTTC. Encoded protein: CASSLGGGPGNEQFF.

The chain combines TRBV5-1 with TRBJ1-1, with 7 bases fitting TRBD1. The length of the CDR3 is 15 residues. Losses at the gene ends were 5 bases for V and 0 bases for J; bases not matched to a gene: 7. Looked up from germline, CDR1 is SGHRS and CDR2 is YFSETQ. CDR3 bases: TGCGCCAGCAGTCAAGGGGGACAGCTGAACACTGAAGCTTTCTTT. This gives the protein CASSQGGQLNTEAFF.

V and J are TRBV30 and TRBJ2-4; TRBD1 matches 10 bases. The CDR3 runs 14 residues. Germline loops: CDR1 GTSNPN, CDR2 SVGIG (reference sequence). DNA for the CDR3: TGTGCATGGGACAGGGGTTATCCCAAAAACATTCAGTACTTC. Amino acids: CAWDRGYPKNIQYF.

The V gene is TRBV3-1 (or the pseudogene TRBV3-2), the J gene TRBJ1-2, with a weak D call TRBD1 (6 bases). Germline CDR1 LGHDT, CDR2 YNNKEL (reference sequence). The CDR3 is made up of 13 amino acids. V was shortened by 1 base and J by 8 bases, with 11 bases between the two germline ends. CDR3 sequence (DNA): TGTGCCAGCAGCCAAGCAAGCAGGGGAGGCTACACCTTC. Protein: CASSQASRGGYTF.